The TCR beta chain under discussion was sequenced for a study of cytomegalovirus exposure and HLA in healthy donors. Study-wide findings and caveats: First-cohort TCR clusters tended to co-occur in the approximately 110 validation repertoires, a later analysis found. Cytomegalovirus association was listed for roughly 160 TCR beta chains. Specific recognition of CMV antigens was confirmed in vitro for three chains (all CMV-associated). Per published reports, the classifier diagnosed cytomegalovirus status with high specificity and sensitivity.

With respect to this clone: Its antigen remains unidentified.

Per germline, CDR1 LNHDA and CDR2 SQIVND (reference sequence). The CDR3 runs 15 residues. Between the trimmed V and J ends, which lost 1 base and 3 bases, there was a span of 12 bases. Generated by immunoSEQ multiplex PCR, the TCRdb table keeps only in-frame clones and is missing some. The table includes some 65,000 clones, around 97% detected once. The V call is TRBV19, the J call TRBJ1-2; D is uncertain. This receptor was obtained from a man in his late teens or twenties in good health and CMV-seronegative. The sample consisted of PBMCs. The DNA for the CDR3 is TGTGCCAGTAGTATAGCTACCTCACTGGACTATGGCTACACCTTC. It yields the protein CASSIATSLDYGYTF. The whole variable domain, filled in from reference TRBV19 and TRBJ1-2, reads DGGITQSPKYLFRKEGQNVTLSCEQNLNHDAMYWYRQDPGQGLRLIYYSQIVNDFQKGDIAEGYSVSREKKESFPLTVTSAQKNPTAFYLCASSIATSLDYGYTFGSGTRLTVV.